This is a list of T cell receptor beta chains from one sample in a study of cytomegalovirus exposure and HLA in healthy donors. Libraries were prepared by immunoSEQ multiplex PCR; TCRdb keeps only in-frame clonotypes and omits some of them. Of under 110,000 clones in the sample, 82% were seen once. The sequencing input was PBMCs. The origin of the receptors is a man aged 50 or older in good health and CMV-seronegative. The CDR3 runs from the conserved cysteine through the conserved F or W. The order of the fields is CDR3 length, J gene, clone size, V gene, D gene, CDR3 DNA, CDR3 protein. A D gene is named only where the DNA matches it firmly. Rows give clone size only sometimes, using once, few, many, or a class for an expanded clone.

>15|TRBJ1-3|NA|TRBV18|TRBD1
TGTGCCAGCTCACCAGGGACAGGGGCTGGAAACACCATATATTTT
CASSPGTGAGNTIYF
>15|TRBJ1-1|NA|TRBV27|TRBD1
TGTGCCAGCAGTTTACCCGGGACAGGGGGCGGGAAAGCTTTCTTT
CASSLPGTGGGKAFF
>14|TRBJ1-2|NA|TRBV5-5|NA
TGTGCCAGCGTCCCGGGACAAGTTAACTATGGCTACACCTTC
CASVPGQVNYGYTF
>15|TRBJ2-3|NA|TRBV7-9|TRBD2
TGTGCCAGCAGCTTCACCGGGGGGGCTCGAGATACGCAGTATTTT
CASSFTGGARDTQYF
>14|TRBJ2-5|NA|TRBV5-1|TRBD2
TGCGCCAGCAGCTCAGGACTAGCCCAAGAGACCCAGTACTTC
CASSSGLAQETQYF
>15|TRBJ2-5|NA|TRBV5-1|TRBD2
TGCGCCAGCAGCTTCCCCGGGACTAGCGAAGAGACCCAGTACTTC
CASSFPGTSEETQYF
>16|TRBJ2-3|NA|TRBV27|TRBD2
TGTGCCAGCAGCCCTCGGGCGGGGGGATACACAGATACGCAGTATTTT
CASSPRAGGYTDTQYF
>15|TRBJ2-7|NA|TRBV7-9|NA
TGTGCCAGCAGCTCGGACAGTTCCTTCTCCTACGAGCAGTACTTC
CASSSDSSFSYEQYF
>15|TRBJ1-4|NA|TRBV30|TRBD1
TGTGCCTGGAGTGTAAGGGGACAGGGCCATGAAAAACTGTTTTTT
CAWSVRGQGHEKLFF
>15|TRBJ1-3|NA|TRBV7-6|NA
TGTGCCAGCAGCTCCCTAGGGACTTTTGAGAACACCATATATTTT
CASSSLGTFENTIYF
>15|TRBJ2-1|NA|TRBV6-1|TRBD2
TGTGCCAGCAGTACTAGCGGGGGGTCCTACAATGAGCAGTTCTTC
CASSTSGGSYNEQFF
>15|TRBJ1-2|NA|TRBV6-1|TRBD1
TGTGCCATAAAAGCCCCCGGACAGGGGAACTATGGCTACACCTTC
CAIKAPGQGNYGYTF
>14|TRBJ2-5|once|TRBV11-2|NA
TGTGCCAGCAGCTTAGGTAGGGGCGGTGAGACCCAGTACTTC
CASSLGRGGETQYF
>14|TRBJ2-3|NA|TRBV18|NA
TGTGCCAGCTCACCAGTCGTAAGCACAGATACGCAGTATTTT
CASSPVVSTDTQYF
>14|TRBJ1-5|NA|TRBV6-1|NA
TGTGCCAGCAGTCCAGGATCTAGCAATCAGCCCCAGCATTTT
CASSPGSSNQPQHF
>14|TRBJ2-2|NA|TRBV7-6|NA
TGTGCCAGCAGCAAAGATAGGGGAACCGGGGAGCTGTTTTTT
CASSKDRGTGELFF
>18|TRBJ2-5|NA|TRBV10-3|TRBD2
TGTGCCATCAGTGAGAGGGCTAGCGGGGGAGTTTACCAAGAGACCCAGTACTTC
CAISERASGGVYQETQYF
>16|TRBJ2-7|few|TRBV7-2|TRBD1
TGTGCCAGCAGCTTAGACCCAGGGACAGCGAGCTACGAGCAGTACTTC
CASSLDPGTASYEQYF
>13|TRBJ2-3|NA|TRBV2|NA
TGTGCCAGCAGCGGGAGTCGGGGAGATACGCAGTATTTT
CASSGSRGDTQYF
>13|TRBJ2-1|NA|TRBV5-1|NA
TGCGCCAGCAGCTTGGTGCCGAGCAATGAGCAGTTCTTC
CASSLVPSNEQFF
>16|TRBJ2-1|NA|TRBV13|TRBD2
TGTGCCAGCAGCGTTCCTAGCGGGGGGGCCCTCAATGAGCAGTTCTTC
CASSVPSGGALNEQFF
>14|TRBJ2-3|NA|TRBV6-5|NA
TGTGCCAGCACCTACGGACAGAACACAGATACGCAGTATTTT
CASTYGQNTDTQYF
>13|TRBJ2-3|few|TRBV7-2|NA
TGTGCCAGCAGCGCCCAGGGTAAGGATACGCAGTATTTT
CASSAQGKDTQYF
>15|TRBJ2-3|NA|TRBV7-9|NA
TGTGCCAGCAGCTTAGCGGGGGGTTCTTGGGATACGCAGTATTTT
CASSLAGGSWDTQYF
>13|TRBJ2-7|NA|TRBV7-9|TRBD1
TGTGCCAGCAGCTTAGGACAGGGTAGAAGGGAGTACTTC
CASSLGQGRREYF
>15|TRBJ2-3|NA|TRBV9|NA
TGTGCCAGCAGCGCTCCGGGACTTGGCCGAGATACGCAGTATTTT
CASSAPGLGRDTQYF
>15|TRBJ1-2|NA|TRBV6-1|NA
TGTGCCAGCAGTGAAGGTCCCTCCCCCGTCTATGGCTACACCTTC
CASSEGPSPVYGYTF
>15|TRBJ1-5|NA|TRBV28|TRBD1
TGTGCCAGCAGCCAGCCACAGGGGGCCGTTCAGCCCCAGCATTTT
CASSQPQGAVQPQHF
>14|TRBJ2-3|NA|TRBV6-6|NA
TGTGCCAGCAGTTTCCGGGGGAGCACAGATACGCAGTATTTT
CASSFRGSTDTQYF
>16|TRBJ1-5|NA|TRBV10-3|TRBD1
TGTGCCATCAGTGCGTCAGGACAGGGGAGCAATCAGCCCCAGCATTTT
CAISASGQGSNQPQHF
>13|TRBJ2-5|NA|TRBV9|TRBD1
TGTGCCAGCAGCGGGGACAGGAGAGAGACCCAGTACTTC
CASSGDRRETQYF
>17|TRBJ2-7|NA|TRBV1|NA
TGCACCAGCAGCCCAACGGCGATACCGGGGGGGCCCCACGAGCAGTACTTC
CTSSPTAIPGGPHEQYF
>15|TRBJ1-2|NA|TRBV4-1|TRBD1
TGCGCCAGCAGCCAAGATGGCCAGGGGGCGCGCGGCTACACCTTC
CASSQDGQGARGYTF
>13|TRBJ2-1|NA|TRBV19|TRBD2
TGTGCCAGTATGCGGGGGGGGTACAATGAGCAGTTCTTC
CASMRGGYNEQFF
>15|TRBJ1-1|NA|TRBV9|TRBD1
TGTGCCAGCAGCGTAGAAGAGGGGGCGGGCACTGAAGCTTTCTTT
CASSVEEGAGTEAFF
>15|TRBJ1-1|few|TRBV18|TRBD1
TGTGCCAGCTCCCCAGGACAGGGGGCGCTTACTGAAGCTTTCTTT
CASSPGQGALTEAFF
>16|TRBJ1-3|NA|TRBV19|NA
TGTGCCAGTAAAGTGGACAGCCGCTACTCTGGAAACACCATATATTTT
CASKVDSRYSGNTIYF
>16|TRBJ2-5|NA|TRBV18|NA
TGTGCCAGCTCACCGCCGGGAAGGCCTCGACAAGAGACCCAGTACTTC
CASSPPGRPRQETQYF
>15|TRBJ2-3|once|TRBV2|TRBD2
TGTGCCCAAGGGACTAGCGGGGGAAGCACAGATACGCAGTATTTT
CAQGTSGGSTDTQYF
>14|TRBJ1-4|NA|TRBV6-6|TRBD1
TGTGCCAGCACCCGGACAGGGGTTAATGAAAAACTGTTTTTT
CASTRTGVNEKLFF
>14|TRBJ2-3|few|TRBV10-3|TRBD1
TGTGCCAGCGGGACAGGGATCTTCACAGATACGCAGTATTTT
CASGTGIFTDTQYF
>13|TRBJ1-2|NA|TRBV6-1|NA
TGTGCCAGCAGTGTTGGGGGGAACGGTGGCTACACCTTC
CASSVGGNGGYTF
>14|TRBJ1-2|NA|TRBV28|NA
TGTGCCAGCATAGGGTTTTTGAGGGTATGGGGCTACACCTTC
CASIGFLRVWGYTF
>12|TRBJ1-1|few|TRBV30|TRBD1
TGTGCCTGGAGTGGGGACAGGCCCGAAGCTTTCTTT
CAWSGDRPEAFF
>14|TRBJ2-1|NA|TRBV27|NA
TGTGCCAGCAGTCCTCGGGGAGGAAACAATGAGCAGTTCTTC
CASSPRGGNNEQFF
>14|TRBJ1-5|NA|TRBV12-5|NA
TGTGCTAGTGGTTTGGACAGTAACTATCAGCCCCAGCATTTT
CASGLDSNYQPQHF
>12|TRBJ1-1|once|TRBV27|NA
TGTGCCAGCAGTTCCTTCGACAGTCGGGCTTTCTTT
CASSSFDSRAFF
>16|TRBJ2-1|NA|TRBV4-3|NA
TGCGCCAGCAGCCAAGTGTGGCGGGGTGCCTACAATGAGCAGTTCTTC
CASSQVWRGAYNEQFF
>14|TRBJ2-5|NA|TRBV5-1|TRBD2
TGCGCCAGCAGCCCCGGGGGGACCCAAGAGACCCAGTACTTC
CASSPGGTQETQYF
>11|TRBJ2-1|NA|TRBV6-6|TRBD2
TGTGCCAGCAGTCACGAGCGGGGAGAGTTCTTC
CASSHERGEFF
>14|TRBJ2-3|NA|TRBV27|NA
TGTGCCAGCAGTGCACTCAGGGGCCAAGATACGCAGTATTTT
CASSALRGQDTQYF
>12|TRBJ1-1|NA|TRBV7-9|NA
TGTGCCAGCAGCTTCGGACAGTATGAAACTTTCTTT
CASSFGQYETFF